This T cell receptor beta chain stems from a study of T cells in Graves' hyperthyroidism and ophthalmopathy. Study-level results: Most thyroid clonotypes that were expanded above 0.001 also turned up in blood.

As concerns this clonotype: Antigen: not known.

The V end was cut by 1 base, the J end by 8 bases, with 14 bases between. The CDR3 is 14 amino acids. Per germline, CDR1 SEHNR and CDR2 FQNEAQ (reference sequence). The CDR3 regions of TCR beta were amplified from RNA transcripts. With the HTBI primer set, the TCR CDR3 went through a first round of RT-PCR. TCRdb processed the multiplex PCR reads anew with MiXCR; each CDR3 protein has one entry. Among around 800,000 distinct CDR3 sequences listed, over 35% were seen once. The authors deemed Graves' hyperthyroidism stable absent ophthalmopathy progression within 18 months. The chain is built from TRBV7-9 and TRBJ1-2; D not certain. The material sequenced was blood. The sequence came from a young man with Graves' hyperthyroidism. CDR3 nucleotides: TGTGCCAGCAGCTTAGGGAGCGTCTCGGAAGGCTACACCTTC. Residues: CASSLGSVSEGYTF.